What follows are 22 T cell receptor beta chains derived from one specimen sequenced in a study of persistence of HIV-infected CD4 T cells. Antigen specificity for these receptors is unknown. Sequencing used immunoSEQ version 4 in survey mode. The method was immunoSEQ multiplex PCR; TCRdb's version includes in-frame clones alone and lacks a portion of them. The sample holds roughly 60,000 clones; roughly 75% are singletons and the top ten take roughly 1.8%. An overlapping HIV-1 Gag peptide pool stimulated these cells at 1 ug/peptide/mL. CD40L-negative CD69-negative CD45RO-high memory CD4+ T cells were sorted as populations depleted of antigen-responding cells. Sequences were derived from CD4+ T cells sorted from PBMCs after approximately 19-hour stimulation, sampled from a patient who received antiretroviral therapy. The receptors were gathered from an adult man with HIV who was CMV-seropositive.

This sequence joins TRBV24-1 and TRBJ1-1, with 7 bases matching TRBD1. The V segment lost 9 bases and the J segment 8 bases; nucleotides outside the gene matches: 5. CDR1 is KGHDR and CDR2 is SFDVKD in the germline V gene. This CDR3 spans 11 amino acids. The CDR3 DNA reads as TGTGCCACCCCGGGCAGGGGGGAAGCTTTCTTT. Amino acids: CATPGRGEAFF.

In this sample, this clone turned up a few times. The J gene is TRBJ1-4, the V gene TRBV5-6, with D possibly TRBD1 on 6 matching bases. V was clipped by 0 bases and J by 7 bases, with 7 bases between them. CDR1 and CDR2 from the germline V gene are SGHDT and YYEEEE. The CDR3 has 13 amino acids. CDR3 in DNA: TGTGCCAGCAGCTTGGGACAGGCTGAAAAACTGTTTTTT. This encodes CASSLGQAEKLFF.

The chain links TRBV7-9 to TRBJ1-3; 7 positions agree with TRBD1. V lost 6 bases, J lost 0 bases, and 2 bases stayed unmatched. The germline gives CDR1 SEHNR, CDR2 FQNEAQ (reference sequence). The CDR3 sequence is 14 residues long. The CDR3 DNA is TGTGCCAGCAGACGGGACAGCTCTGGAAACACCATATATTTT. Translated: CASRRDSSGNTIYF.

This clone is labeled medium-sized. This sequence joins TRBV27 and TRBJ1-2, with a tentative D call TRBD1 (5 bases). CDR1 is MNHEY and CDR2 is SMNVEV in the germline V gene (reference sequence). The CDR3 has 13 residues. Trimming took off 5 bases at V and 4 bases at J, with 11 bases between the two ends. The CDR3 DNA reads TGTGCCAGCAGTGCAAACGGGGGCTATGGCTACACCTTC. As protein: CASSANGGYGYTF.

The CDR3 reads CATSRDLTEKLFF. CDR3 sequence (DNA): TGTGCCACCAGCAGAGATCTTACAGAAAAACTGTTTTTT. The chain links TRBV15 to TRBJ1-4; D is uncertain. CDR3 length: 13 amino acids. Trimming removed 0 bases at V and 8 bases at J, with 7 bases between. Per germline, CDR1 LNHNV and CDR2 YYDKDF (reference sequence).

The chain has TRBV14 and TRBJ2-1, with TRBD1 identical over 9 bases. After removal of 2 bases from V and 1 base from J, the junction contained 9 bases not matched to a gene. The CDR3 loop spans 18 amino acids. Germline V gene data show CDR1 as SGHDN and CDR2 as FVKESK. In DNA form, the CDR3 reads TGTGCCAGCAGCCAAAGTCCGGGACAGGGATTTTCCTACAATGAGCAGTTCTTC. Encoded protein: CASSQSPGQGFSYNEQFF.

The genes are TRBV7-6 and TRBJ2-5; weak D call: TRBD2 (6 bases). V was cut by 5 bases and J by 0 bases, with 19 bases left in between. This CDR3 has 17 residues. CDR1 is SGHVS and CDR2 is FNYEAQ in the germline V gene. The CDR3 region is CASSPTGTQINQETQYF. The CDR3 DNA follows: TGTGCCAGCAGCCCGACCGGGACTCAGATAAACCAAGAGACCCAGTACTTC. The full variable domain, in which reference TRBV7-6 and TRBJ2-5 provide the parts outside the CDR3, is GAGVSQSPRYKVTKRGQDVALRCDPISGHVSLYWYRQALGQGPEFLTYFNYEAQQDKSGLPNDRFSAERPEGSISTLTIQRTEQRDSAMYRCASSPTGTQINQETQYFGPGTRLLVL.

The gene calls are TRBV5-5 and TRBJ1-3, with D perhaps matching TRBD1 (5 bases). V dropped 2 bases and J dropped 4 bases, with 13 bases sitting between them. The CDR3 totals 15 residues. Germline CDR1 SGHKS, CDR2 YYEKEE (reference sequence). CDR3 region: CASSLYTGAGNTIYF. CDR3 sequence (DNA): TGTGCCAGCAGCTTATATACCGGGGCCGGAAACACCATATATTTT.

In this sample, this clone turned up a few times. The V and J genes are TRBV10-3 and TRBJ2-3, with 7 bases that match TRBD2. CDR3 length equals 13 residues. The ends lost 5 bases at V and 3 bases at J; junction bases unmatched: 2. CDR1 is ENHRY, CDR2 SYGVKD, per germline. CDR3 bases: TGTGCCATCAGTTGGACTAGTACAGATACGCAGTATTTT. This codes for CAISWTSTDTQYF.

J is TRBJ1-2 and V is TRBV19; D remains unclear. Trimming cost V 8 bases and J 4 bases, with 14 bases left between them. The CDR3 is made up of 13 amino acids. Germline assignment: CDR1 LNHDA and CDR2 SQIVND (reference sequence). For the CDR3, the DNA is TGTGCCAGTCATCCCCTTAGTGGCTATGGCTACACCTTC. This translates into CASHPLSGYGYTF.

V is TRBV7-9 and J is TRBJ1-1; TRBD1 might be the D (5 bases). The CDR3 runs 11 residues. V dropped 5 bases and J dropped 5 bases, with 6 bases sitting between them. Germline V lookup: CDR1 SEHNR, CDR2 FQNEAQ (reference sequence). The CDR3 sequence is CASSQGTEAFF. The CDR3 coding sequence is TGTGCCAGCAGCCAGGGTACTGAAGCTTTCTTT. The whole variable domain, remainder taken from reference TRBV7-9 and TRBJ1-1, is DTGVSQNPRHKITKRGQNVTFRCDPISEHNRLYWYRQTLGQGPEFLTYFQNEAQLEKSRLLSDRFSAERPKGSFSTLEIQRTEQGDSAMYLCASSQGTEAFFGQGTRLTVV.

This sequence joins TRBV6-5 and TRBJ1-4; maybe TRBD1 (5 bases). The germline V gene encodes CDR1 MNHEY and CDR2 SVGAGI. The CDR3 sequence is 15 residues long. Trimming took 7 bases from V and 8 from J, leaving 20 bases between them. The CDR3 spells CASTTGGPPGEKLFF. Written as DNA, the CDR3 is TGTGCCAGCACCACGGGGGGACCCCCGGGGGAAAAACTGTTTTTT.

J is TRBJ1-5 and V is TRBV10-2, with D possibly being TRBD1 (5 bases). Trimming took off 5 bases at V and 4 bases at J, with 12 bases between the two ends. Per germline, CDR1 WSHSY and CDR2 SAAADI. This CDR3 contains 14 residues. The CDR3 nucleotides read TGCGCCAGCAGTACGGCCAGGGTGAATCAGCCCCAGCATTTT. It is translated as CASSTARVNQPQHF.

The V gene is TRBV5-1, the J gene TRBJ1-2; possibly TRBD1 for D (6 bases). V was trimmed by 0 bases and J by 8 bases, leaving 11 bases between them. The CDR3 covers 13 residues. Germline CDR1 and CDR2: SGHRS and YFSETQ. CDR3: CASSLEGGVGYTF. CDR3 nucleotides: TGCGCCAGCAGCTTGGAGGGGGGAGTCGGCTACACCTTC.

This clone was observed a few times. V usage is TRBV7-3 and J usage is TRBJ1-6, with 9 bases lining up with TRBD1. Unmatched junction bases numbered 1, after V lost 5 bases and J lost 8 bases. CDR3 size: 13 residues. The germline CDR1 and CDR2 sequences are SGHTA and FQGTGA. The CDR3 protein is CASSRDRDSPLHF. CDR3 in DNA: TGTGCCAGCAGCCGGGACAGGGATTCACCCCTCCACTTT.

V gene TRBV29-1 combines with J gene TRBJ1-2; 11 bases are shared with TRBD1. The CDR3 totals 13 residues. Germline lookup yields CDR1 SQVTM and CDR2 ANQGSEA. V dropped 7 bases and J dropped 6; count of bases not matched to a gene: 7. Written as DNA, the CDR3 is TGCAGCGGTGGACAGGGGGCGGGGGATGGCTACACCTTC. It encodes CSGGQGAGDGYTF.

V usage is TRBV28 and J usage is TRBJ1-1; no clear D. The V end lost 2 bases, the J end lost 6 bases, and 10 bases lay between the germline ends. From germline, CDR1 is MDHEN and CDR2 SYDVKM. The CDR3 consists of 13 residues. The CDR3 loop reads CASSLTVWPEAFF. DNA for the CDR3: TGTGCCAGCAGTTTAACAGTATGGCCTGAAGCTTTCTTT.

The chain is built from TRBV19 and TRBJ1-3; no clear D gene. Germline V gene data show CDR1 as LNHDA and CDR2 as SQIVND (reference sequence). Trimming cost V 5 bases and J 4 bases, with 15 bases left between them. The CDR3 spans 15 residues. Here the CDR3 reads CASSSGGGYGNTIYF. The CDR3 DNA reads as TGTGCCAGTAGTTCGGGAGGAGGTTACGGAAACACCATATATTTT. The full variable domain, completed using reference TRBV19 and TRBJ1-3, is DGGITQSPKYLFRKEGQNVTLSCEQNLNHDAMYWYRQDPGQGLRLIYYSQIVNDFQKGDIAEGYSVSREKKESFPLTVTSAQKNPTAFYLCASSSGGGYGNTIYFGEGSWLTVV.

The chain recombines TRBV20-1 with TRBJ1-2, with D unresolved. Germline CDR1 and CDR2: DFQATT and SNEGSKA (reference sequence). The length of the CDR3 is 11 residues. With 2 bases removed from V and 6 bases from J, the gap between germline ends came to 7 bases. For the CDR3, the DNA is TGCAGTGCTAGACCCCCCGATGGCTACACCTTC. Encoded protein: CSARPPDGYTF.

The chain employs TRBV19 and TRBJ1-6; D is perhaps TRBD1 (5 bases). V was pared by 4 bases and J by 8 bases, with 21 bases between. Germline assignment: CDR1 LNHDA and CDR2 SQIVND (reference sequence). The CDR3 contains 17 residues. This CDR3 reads CASSTTAGGAMDSPLHF. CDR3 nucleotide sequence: TGTGCCAGTAGTACGACCGCGGGAGGGGCGATGGATTCACCCCTCCACTTT.

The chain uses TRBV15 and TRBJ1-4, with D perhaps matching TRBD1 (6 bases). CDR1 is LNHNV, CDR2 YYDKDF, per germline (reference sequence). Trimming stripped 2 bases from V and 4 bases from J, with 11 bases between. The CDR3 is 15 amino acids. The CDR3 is CATSRRQVNNEKLFF. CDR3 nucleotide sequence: TGTGCCACCAGCAGACGACAGGTGAATAATGAAAAACTGTTTTTT.

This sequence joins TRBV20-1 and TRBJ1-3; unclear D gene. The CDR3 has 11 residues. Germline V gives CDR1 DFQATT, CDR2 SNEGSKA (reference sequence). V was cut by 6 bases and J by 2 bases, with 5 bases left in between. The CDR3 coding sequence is TGCAGTGCAACAACTGGAAACACCATATATTTT. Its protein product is CSATTGNTIYF.